This section outlines one T cell receptor beta chain sequence together with its context. Its antigen is not identified. Germline CDR1 and CDR2: SGHAT and FQNNGV. The V end was cut by 2 bases, the J end by 0 bases, with 10 bases between. The CDR3 runs 15 residues. The sample is drawn from a study of OX40 agonist ivuxolimab in advanced cancers. Study background: Every patient in dose escalation had hepatocellular carcinoma, melanoma, renal cell or head and neck cancer. Prior anti-PD-1, anti-PD-L1 or anti-CTLA-4 therapy was allowed; around 40% had some. Study conclusions and caveats: CD8+ T cells (on average) carried more expanded clones than CD4+ T cells.

Repertoires were generated with immunoSEQ multiplex PCR, while TCRdb's copy carries only in-frame clones and drops some. Of some 46,000 clones listed, approximately 88% were seen once; the top ten hold approximately 10%. Blood sampling was done at baseline, cycle 4 day 1, and cycle 7 day 1. Sequenced material: CD4+ or CD8+ T cells sorted from blood, taken in a trial of the OX40 agonist ivuxolimab. V usage is TRBV11-2 and J usage is TRBJ1-1, with no clear D. The sequence came from an adult with an advanced solid tumor such as melanoma, head and neck, liver or kidney cancer. In nucleotides, the CDR3 is TGTGCCAGCAGCTTATGGCCAATGCTGAACACTGAAGCTTTCTTT. It specifies CASSLWPMLNTEAFF.